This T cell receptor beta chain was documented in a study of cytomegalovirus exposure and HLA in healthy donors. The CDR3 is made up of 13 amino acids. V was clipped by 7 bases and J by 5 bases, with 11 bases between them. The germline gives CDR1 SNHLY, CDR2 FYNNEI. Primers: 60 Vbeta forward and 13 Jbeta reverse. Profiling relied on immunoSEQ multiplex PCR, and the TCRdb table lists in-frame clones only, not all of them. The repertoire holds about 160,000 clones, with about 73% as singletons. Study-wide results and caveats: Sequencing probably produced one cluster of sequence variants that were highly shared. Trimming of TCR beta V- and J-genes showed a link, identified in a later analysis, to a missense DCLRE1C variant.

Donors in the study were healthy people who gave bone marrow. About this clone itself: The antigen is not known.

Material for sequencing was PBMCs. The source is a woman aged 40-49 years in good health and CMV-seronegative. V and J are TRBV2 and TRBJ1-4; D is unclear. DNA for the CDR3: TGTGCCAGCAAGAGGGTACGGAATGAAAAACTGTTTTTT. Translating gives CASKRVRNEKLFF.